This TCR beta chain was profiled in a study of T cell changes during pregnancy in multiple sclerosis. The CDR3 runs to 14 residues. The method was immunoSEQ multiplex PCR; TCRdb's version includes in-frame clones alone and lacks a portion of them. The table includes under 110,000 clones, 80% to 95% detected once. The rearrangement uses TRBV21-1 and TRBJ2-7; the D call in the table, TRBD2, was not verified against the DNA. TRBV21-1 is a documented pseudogene. The receptor comes from a female donor with multiple sclerosis, enrolled in a pregnancy study. The starting material was peripheral blood, obtained in the second trimester of pregnancy. For the CDR3, the DNA is TGTGCCAGCAGCAAAGGAGGCGGGGTTGGCGAGCAGTACTTC. It encodes CASSKGGGVGEQYF.